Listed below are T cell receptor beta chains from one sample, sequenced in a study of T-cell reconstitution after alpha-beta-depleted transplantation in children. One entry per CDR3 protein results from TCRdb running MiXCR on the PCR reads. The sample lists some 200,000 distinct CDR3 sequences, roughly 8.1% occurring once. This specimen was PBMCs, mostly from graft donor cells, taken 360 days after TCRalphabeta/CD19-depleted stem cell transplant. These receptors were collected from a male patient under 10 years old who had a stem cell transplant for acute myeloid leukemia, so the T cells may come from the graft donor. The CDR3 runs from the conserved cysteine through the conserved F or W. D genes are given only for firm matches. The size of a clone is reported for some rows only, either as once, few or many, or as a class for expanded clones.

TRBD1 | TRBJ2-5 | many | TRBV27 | TGTGTCACAAGACAGGGCCGGGCAGAAACCCAGTACTTC | CVTRQGRAETQYF
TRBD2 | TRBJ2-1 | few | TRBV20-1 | TGCAGTGCTAGAGGACTAGCGGGACGCAGTGAGCAGTTCTTC | CSARGLAGRSEQFF
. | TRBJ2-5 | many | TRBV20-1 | TGCAGTGCTAGAGTGCGGGGCAGGGAAGAGACCCAGTACTTC | CSARVRGREETQYF
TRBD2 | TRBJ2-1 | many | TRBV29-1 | TGCAGCACAAATCCGGGACTAGCGGGAGGGGAGCAGTTCTTC | CSTNPGLAGGEQFF
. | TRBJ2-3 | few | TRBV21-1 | TGTGCCAGCCCTCCCGGCCAGGGTAGCACAGATACGCAGTATTTT | CASPPGQGSTDTQYF
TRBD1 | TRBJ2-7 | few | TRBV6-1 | TGTGCCAGCAGCCCACTCGGACAGGGAGGCGAGCAGTACTTC | CASSPLGQGGEQYF
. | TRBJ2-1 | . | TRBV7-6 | TGTGCCAGCAGCTTTAAGGGGACCCCTCACAATGAGCAGTTCTTC | CASSFKGTPHNEQFF
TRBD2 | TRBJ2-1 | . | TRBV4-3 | TGCGCCAGCAGCCCTGCAGAAGTCGGGACTAGCCTCTATGAGCAGTTCTTC | CASSPAEVGTSLYEQFF
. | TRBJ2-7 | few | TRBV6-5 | TGTGCCAGCAGTTACTCAAGCTCCCGAGGATCCTACGAGCAGTACTTC | CASSYSSSRGSYEQYF
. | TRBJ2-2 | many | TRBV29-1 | TGCAGCGTCCTTGGGACTGCTACCGGGGAGCTGTTTTTT | CSVLGTATGELFF
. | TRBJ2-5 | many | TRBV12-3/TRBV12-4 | TGTGCCAGCAATCTCGGGGCCCCCGGGGAGACCCAGTACTTC | CASNLGAPGETQYF
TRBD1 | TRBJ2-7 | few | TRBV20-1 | TGCAGTGCTAGAGATGGGACAGGGATATCCTACGAGCAGTACTTC | CSARDGTGISYEQYF
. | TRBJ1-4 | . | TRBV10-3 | TGTGCCATCAGTGAGTCGGTTGGGGCGGCTAATGAAAAACTGTTTTTT | CAISESVGAANEKLFF
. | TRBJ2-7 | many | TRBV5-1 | TGCGCCAGCAGCTTGGGCCCGGCCCCAAGCTCCTACGAGCAGTACTTC | CASSLGPAPSSYEQYF
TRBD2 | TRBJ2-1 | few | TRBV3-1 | TGTGCCAGCAGCCAAGAACTAGCGGACTCCTACAATGAGCAGTTCTTC | CASSQELADSYNEQFF
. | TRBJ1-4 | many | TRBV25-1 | TGTGCCAGCAGTGAGATCAGTAGACCTGCAACTAATGAAAAACTGTTTTTT | CASSEISRPATNEKLFF
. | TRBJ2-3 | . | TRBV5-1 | TGCGCCAGCAGCCACGGGGGTACAGATACGCAGTATTTT | CASSHGGTDTQYF
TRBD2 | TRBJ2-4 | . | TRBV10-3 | TGTGCTTCTGGGGCGGGAGTAGGAAACATTCAGTACTTC | CASGAGVGNIQYF
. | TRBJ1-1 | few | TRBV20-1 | TGCAGTCCTAGGCCGAGACTACACGCCTGGGGGACTGAAGCTTTCTTT | CSPRPRLHAWGTEAFF
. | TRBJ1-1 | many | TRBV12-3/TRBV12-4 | TGTGCCAGCAGGAAAGGGGGTTCCACTGAAGCTTTCTTT | CASRKGGSTEAFF
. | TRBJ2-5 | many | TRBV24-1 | TGTGCCACCAGTAGTGGATATGGAGACGGCGAGACCCAGTACTTC | CATSSGYGDGETQYF
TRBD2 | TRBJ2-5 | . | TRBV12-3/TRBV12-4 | TGTGCCAGCCCTCGGGGAGGGTTAAAAGAGACCCAGTACTTC | CASPRGGLKETQYF
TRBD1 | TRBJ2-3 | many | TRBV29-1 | TGCAGCGTCGACAGGGGCGGTGGAGATACGCAGTATTTT | CSVDRGGGDTQYF
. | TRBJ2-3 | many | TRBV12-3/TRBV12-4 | TGTGCCAGCAGTTTAGGGCTAGCAGATACGCAGTATTTT | CASSLGLADTQYF
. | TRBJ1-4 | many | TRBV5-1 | TGCGCCAGCAGCTTGACCCCACAGGACCTTAATGAAAAACTGTTTTTT | CASSLTPQDLNEKLFF
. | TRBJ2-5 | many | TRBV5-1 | TGCGCCAGCAGTTCCCCCCAGGGAGCAGAGACCCAGTACTTC | CASSSPQGAETQYF
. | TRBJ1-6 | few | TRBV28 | TGTGCCAGCAGCTCTACAGCTACCTATAATTCACCCCTCCACTTT | CASSSTATYNSPLHF
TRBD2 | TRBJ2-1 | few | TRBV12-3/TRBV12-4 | TGTGCCAGCAGTTCGGGACTAGCGTTCTACAATGAGCAGTTCTTC | CASSSGLAFYNEQFF
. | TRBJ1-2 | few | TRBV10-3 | TGTGCCATCAGGGGACGCGGTAGCTATGGCTACACCTTC | CAIRGRGSYGYTF
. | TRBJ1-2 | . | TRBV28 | TGTGCCAGCAGTTTACCCTCCAAGGGGATCTATGGCTACACCTTC | CASSLPSKGIYGYTF
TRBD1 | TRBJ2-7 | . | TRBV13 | TGTGCCAGCAGCGTTACCGGGACAGTACCCTACGACGAGCAGTACTTC | CASSVTGTVPYDEQYF
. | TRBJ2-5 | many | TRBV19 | TGTGCCAGTAGTATGGATCGCTGGGGCTTGATGCAAGAGACCCAGTACTTC | CASSMDRWGLMQETQYF
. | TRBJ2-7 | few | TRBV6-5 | TGTGCCAGCAGTTACCAGTCGGGGGAGAGGGAGGACGAGCAGTACTTC | CASSYQSGEREDEQYF
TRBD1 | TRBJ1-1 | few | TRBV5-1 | TGCGCCAGCAGCGGGACAGGTTGGCTCGGCACTGAAGCTTTCTTT | CASSGTGWLGTEAFF
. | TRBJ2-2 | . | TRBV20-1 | TGCAGTGTGGTGCCTAGGGTGCCGAACACCGGGGAGCTGTTTTTT | CSVVPRVPNTGELFF
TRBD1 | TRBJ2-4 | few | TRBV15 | TGTGCCACCAGCAGAACGGACAGGGGGTGGGACATTCAGTACTTC | CATSRTDRGWDIQYF
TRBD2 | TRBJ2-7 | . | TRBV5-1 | TGCGCCAGCAGCTTGGTGCCTACGGGACTAGCGGGTATAAAGTGGTACGAGCAGTACTTC | CASSLVPTGLAGIKWYEQYF
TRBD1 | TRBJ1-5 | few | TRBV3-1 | TGTGCCAGCAGCCAAGGGACAGGGGTCAATCAGCCCCAGCATTTT | CASSQGTGVNQPQHF
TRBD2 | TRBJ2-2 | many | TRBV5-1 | TGCGCCAGCAGCCGTGGGAGGGATACCGGGGAGCTGTTTTTT | CASSRGRDTGELFF
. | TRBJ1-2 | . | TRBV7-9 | TGTGCCAGCAGCTCCCGGGACATGCGATATGGCTACACCTTC | CASSSRDMRYGYTF
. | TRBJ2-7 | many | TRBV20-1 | TGCAGTGCTATGGCAGAAAACCCACCCTACGAGCAGTACTTC | CSAMAENPPYEQYF
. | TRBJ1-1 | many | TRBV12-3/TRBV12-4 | TGTGCCAGCGGGGGACAAGGGAACACTGAAGCTTTCTTT | CASGGQGNTEAFF
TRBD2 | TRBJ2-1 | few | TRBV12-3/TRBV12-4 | TGTGCCAGCAGTACAAGGACTAGCGGGGTTCTTCGGCAGTTCTTC | CASSTRTSGVLRQFF
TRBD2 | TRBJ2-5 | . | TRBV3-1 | TGTGCCAGCAGCCGAAACCTAGCGGGGGGTCTAGAGACCCAGTACTTC | CASSRNLAGGLETQYF
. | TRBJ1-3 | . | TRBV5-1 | TGCGCCAGCAGCTGGACGGGTGTCTCTGGAAACACCATATATTTT | CASSWTGVSGNTIYF
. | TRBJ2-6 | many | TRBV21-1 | TGTGCCAGCAGCAAAGGGACACTTTACTCTGGGGCCAACGTCCTGACTTTC | CASSKGTLYSGANVLTF
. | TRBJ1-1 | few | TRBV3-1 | TGTGCCAGCAGCCATAGGGACACCAGGAACACTGAAGCTTTCTTT | CASSHRDTRNTEAFF
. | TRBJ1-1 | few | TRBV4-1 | TGCGCCAGCAGCCAAGTCGCAGGGCTGAACACTGAAGCTTTCTTT | CASSQVAGLNTEAFF
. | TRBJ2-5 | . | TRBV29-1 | TGCAGCGTGGGGGGTTGGGGGCGATCCACGAGGGCCCCCACACAAGAGACCCAGTACTTC | CSVGGWGRSTRAPTQETQYF
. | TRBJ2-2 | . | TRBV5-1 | TGCGCCAGCAGCTTGGCCATGGCCCCGGGGACCGGGGAGCTGTTTTTT | CASSLAMAPGTGELFF
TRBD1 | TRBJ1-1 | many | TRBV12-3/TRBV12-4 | TGTGCCAGCAGTCGGCGTCCCGGGACAGTCAACACTGAAGCTTTCTTT | CASSRRPGTVNTEAFF
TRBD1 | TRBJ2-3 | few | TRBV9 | TGTGCCAGCAGCGCCGGGGACAGGGGTCCAGATACGCAGTATTTT | CASSAGDRGPDTQYF
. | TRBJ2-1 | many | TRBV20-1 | TGCAGTGCTCACTCCTACCAGGGTAGCGGAACCTACAATGAGCAGTTCTTC | CSAHSYQGSGTYNEQFF
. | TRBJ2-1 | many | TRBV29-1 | TGCAGCGCGCGGTTATACAATGAGCAGTTCTTC | CSARLYNEQFF
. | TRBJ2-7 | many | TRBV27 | TGTGCCAGCAGCCTTTGGCCTGGATACGAGCAGTACTTC | CASSLWPGYEQYF